This is a list of T cell receptor beta chains from one sample in a study of blood T cell repertoires in COVID-19. The method was immunoSEQ multiplex PCR; TCRdb's version includes in-frame clones alone and lacks a portion of them. This sample carries about 23,000 clones, around nine tenths of them seen once, and the ten largest clones take over 15%. Sequenced sample: peripheral blood. The receptor source for this set is a human donor with acute or convalescent COVID-19. The donor label of this sample is uncertain. CDR3s include the opening cysteine and the closing phenylalanine or tryptophan. The order of the fields is D gene, clone size, V gene, J gene, CDR3 DNA, CDR3 protein. The D gene is left open where the match is weak. Size is omitted from some rows. Given values are once, few, many or a class for expanded clones.

D gene: TRBD1; clone size: NA; V gene: TRBV24-1; J gene: TRBJ2-3; CDR3 DNA: TGTGCCACCAGTGATTCCGGCAGGGGGGATACGCAGTATTTT; CDR3 protein: CATSDSGRGDTQYF
D gene: TRBD1; clone size: NA; V gene: TRBV30; J gene: TRBJ2-5; CDR3 DNA: TGTGCCTGGCGGGACAGGGGACAAGAGACCCAGTACTTC; CDR3 protein: CAWRDRGQETQYF
D gene: TRBD2; clone size: once; V gene: TRBV6-5; J gene: TRBJ2-3; CDR3 DNA: TGTGCCAGCAGTTACGTTAGCGGGGCTAGCACAGATACGCAGTATTTT; CDR3 protein: CASSYVSGASTDTQYF
D gene: NA; clone size: NA; V gene: TRBV6-6; J gene: TRBJ1-5; CDR3 DNA: TGTGCCAGCAGTTCCCCGGATCGGGGTCAGGCCCAGCATTTT; CDR3 protein: CASSSPDRGQAQHF
D gene: TRBD1; clone size: NA; V gene: TRBV6-5; J gene: TRBJ1-2; CDR3 DNA: TGTGCCAGCAGCCAGACAGGGGGTTATGGCTACACCTTC; CDR3 protein: CASSQTGGYGYTF
D gene: NA; clone size: NA; V gene: TRBV19; J gene: TRBJ2-2; CDR3 DNA: TGTGCCAGTAGTCCGGGAAAAAACACCGGGGAGCTGTTTTTT; CDR3 protein: CASSPGKNTGELFF
D gene: TRBD1; clone size: NA; V gene: TRBV7-2; J gene: TRBJ1-4; CDR3 DNA: TGTGCCAGCAGCTTGCAGACAGGGGGTGCTGAAAAACTGTTTTTT; CDR3 protein: CASSLQTGGAEKLFF
D gene: NA; clone size: NA; V gene: TRBV10-2; J gene: TRBJ1-1; CDR3 DNA: TGCGCCAGCAACCCGGGGAACACTGAAGCTTTCTTT; CDR3 protein: CASNPGNTEAFF
D gene: NA; clone size: NA; V gene: TRBV10-1; J gene: TRBJ2-4; CDR3 DNA: TGCGCCAGCAGTGATGGGGGGAGCAAAAACATTCAGTACTTC; CDR3 protein: CASSDGGSKNIQYF
D gene: NA; clone size: NA; V gene: TRBV2; J gene: TRBJ1-2; CDR3 DNA: TGTGCCAGCAGTCCAGGGGTCGATGGCTACACCTTC; CDR3 protein: CASSPGVDGYTF
D gene: NA; clone size: once; V gene: TRBV5-1; J gene: TRBJ2-7; CDR3 DNA: TGCGCCAGCACCTACAACGAGTACAGCTCCTACGAGCAGTACTTC; CDR3 protein: CASTYNEYSSYEQYF
D gene: NA; clone size: NA; V gene: TRBV12-3/TRBV12-4; J gene: TRBJ1-1; CDR3 DNA: TGTGCCAGCAGTTTTACAGCCAACACTGAAGCTTTCTTT; CDR3 protein: CASSFTANTEAFF
D gene: TRBD1; clone size: NA; V gene: TRBV24-1; J gene: TRBJ1-5; CDR3 DNA: TGTGCCACCAAAGGACAGGGGCGGCAGCCCCAGCATTTT; CDR3 protein: CATKGQGRQPQHF
D gene: NA; clone size: NA; V gene: TRBV6-5; J gene: TRBJ1-3; CDR3 DNA: TGTGCCAGCAGATCCACAGGGAGCTCTGGAAACACCATATATTTT; CDR3 protein: CASRSTGSSGNTIYF
D gene: TRBD1; clone size: once; V gene: TRBV19; J gene: TRBJ1-2; CDR3 DNA: TGTGCCAGTAGTAGCCGGGACAGTGACCTCCTTTATGGCTACACCTTC; CDR3 protein: CASSSRDSDLLYGYTF
D gene: TRBD1; clone size: once; V gene: TRBV3-1/TRBV3-2; J gene: TRBJ2-5; CDR3 DNA: TGTGCCAGCAGCCAAAAACCGGGACAGTGGGAGACCCAGTACTTC; CDR3 protein: CASSQKPGQWETQYF
D gene: NA; clone size: few; V gene: TRBV6-1; J gene: TRBJ2-3; CDR3 DNA: TGTGCCAGCAGTGAAGTTTTAATGGGGGCGTTGGGCACAGATACGCAGTATTTT; CDR3 protein: CASSEVLMGALGTDTQYF
D gene: NA; clone size: NA; V gene: TRBV30; J gene: TRBJ2-2; CDR3 DNA: TGTGCCTGGAGTAAAGGACAGCTAGACACCGGGGAGCTGTTTTTT; CDR3 protein: CAWSKGQLDTGELFF
D gene: NA; clone size: NA; V gene: TRBV10-1; J gene: TRBJ2-4; CDR3 DNA: TGCGCCAGCAGTGAAAGACTAGGGGACATTCAGTACTTC; CDR3 protein: CASSERLGDIQYF
D gene: NA; clone size: once; V gene: TRBV15; J gene: TRBJ1-1; CDR3 DNA: TGTGCCACCAGCGACGCTTTGGACAGAGAGAAGGCTGAAGCTTTCTTT; CDR3 protein: CATSDALDREKAEAFF
D gene: NA; clone size: NA; V gene: TRBV4-2; J gene: TRBJ2-2; CDR3 DNA: TGTGCCAGCAGCCAAGTCACAGGCCAACTTAACACCGGGGAGCTGTTTTTT; CDR3 protein: CASSQVTGQLNTGELFF
D gene: TRBD2; clone size: NA; V gene: TRBV5-1; J gene: TRBJ2-3; CDR3 DNA: TGCGCCAGCAGCCCGAGGGCGGGAGTAAGCACAGATACGCAGTATTTT; CDR3 protein: CASSPRAGVSTDTQYF
D gene: TRBD1; clone size: once; V gene: TRBV27; J gene: TRBJ1-5; CDR3 DNA: TGTGCCAGCAGCCAAGGGACAGGGAGGGGACAGCCCCAGCATTTT; CDR3 protein: CASSQGTGRGQPQHF
D gene: TRBD1; clone size: few; V gene: TRBV9; J gene: TRBJ2-7; CDR3 DNA: TGTGCCAGCAGCCCCCGTCCGGGACAGGGGTACGAGCAGTACTTC; CDR3 protein: CASSPRPGQGYEQYF
D gene: NA; clone size: NA; V gene: TRBV19; J gene: TRBJ1-2; CDR3 DNA: TGTGCCAGTAGTACCATCTTCACCCCTCTAGCCACCTTCTATGGCTACACCTTC; CDR3 protein: CASSTIFTPLATFYGYTF
D gene: NA; clone size: NA; V gene: TRBV27; J gene: TRBJ2-5; CDR3 DNA: TGTGCCAGCAGTTTAGGGCAGGAGGTGCGCCAAGAGACCCAGTACTTC; CDR3 protein: CASSLGQEVRQETQYF
D gene: TRBD2; clone size: NA; V gene: TRBV7-2; J gene: TRBJ2-7; CDR3 DNA: TGTGCCAGCAGCTCGGGACTAGCGGGAAGCGAGCAGTACTTC; CDR3 protein: CASSSGLAGSEQYF
D gene: TRBD2; clone size: NA; V gene: TRBV5-1; J gene: TRBJ2-1; CDR3 DNA: TGCGCCAGCAGCTTGACAACCGGGACTAGCGGGAGGGCCCTCTACAATGAGCAGTTCTTC; CDR3 protein: CASSLTTGTSGRALYNEQFF
D gene: NA; clone size: NA; V gene: TRBV5-4; J gene: TRBJ2-2; CDR3 DNA: TGTGCCAGCAGCTCCACCCGGACAAAGTCCGGGGAGCTGTTTTTT; CDR3 protein: CASSSTRTKSGELFF
D gene: TRBD2; clone size: NA; V gene: TRBV12-5; J gene: TRBJ2-3; CDR3 DNA: TGTGCTAGTGGTTCCCCATGGGGGGGAGTAGATACGCAGTATTTT; CDR3 protein: CASGSPWGGVDTQYF
D gene: NA; clone size: NA; V gene: TRBV7-3; J gene: TRBJ2-2; CDR3 DNA: TGTGCCAGCAGCGAAACAGGGATCACCGGGGAGCTGTTTTTT; CDR3 protein: CASSETGITGELFF